The sample holds a few counts of the clone carrying this TCR beta chain. Antigen unknown. 5'RACE primed at constant segments yielded TCR alpha and TCR beta cDNA libraries bearing sample barcodes and UMIs. One entry per CDR3 protein, called by TCRdb with MiXCR from the 5' RACE reads. The data contain 500,000 to 600,000 distinct CDR3 sequences, under 20% of them seen just once; the ten biggest clones take up around 11%. This entry is derived from a study of T-cell memory formation after mild COVID-19. Study observations and caveats: Several responding clones turned up in pre-infection memory, indicating that cross-reactive memory may have taken part. Mainly in CM and EM were contracting CD4+ clones; CD8+ were in EMRA.

V lost 2 bases to trimming and J lost 4 bases, with 15 bases between them. The germline V gene encodes CDR1 MGHRA and CDR2 YSYEKL. The CDR3 covers 16 residues. Sequencing used PBMCs or a T cell subset sorted from them (not recorded which). This chain links TRBV4-1 with TRBJ1-3; D uncertain. This clonotype originated in an adult woman who had mild COVID-19 (a few samples of this study predate the infection). Cell type and time point are not known. The CDR3 DNA sequence: TGCGCCAGCAGCCAAAGCCTGGTAGTTGGGGGAAACACCATATATTTT. Protein sequence: CASSQSLVVGGNTIYF.